The sequence of this T cell receptor (beta chain) was determined in a study of shared clonotypes between healthy human individuals. Only in-frame clones appear in the TCRdb table, and some are missing; sequencing was by immunoSEQ multiplex PCR. Of 750,000 to 1,000,000 clones in the sample, 80% to 95% were seen once. Terminally differentiated effector memory CD45RA+ cells were excluded from the naive CD8 cells, which were CD45RO-negative and positively selected for CCR7. The V end was cut by 0 bases, the J end by 7 bases, with 8 bases between. CDR3 length equals 13 residues. Germline V gives CDR1 SGHNT, CDR2 YYREEE (reference sequence).

The chain combines TRBV5-4 with TRBJ2-4; no reliable D call. The source is a young man in good health. The specimen sequenced was naive CD8+ T cells sorted from blood. The CDR3 here is CASSLAGQNIQYF. The CDR3 DNA sequence: TGTGCCAGCAGCTTGGCAGGTCAGAACATTCAGTACTTC.